The sequence of this TCR beta chain was determined in a study of cytomegalovirus exposure and HLA in healthy donors. Deletions cut 10 bases from V and 0 bases from J, with 18 bases between. CDR3 length: 15 residues. Germline values: CDR1 MNHEY, CDR2 SMNVEV (reference sequence). The study ran its PCR with 60 Vbeta and 13 Jbeta primers. Original processing notes: Among the unique TCR beta chains that a later analysis counted, about 81 million in all, 10 million to 14 million were shared. Repertoires were generated with immunoSEQ multiplex PCR, while TCRdb's copy carries only in-frame clones and drops some. V and J calls and clone size come straight from that table; D and trimming were deduced from the DNA. The data contain around 200,000 clones, 82% of them singletons.

This TCR was sampled from a young woman in good health and CMV-seronegative. The chain is built from TRBV27 and TRBJ2-5; possible D gene TRBD1, 6 bases. The source material was PBMCs. The CDR3 sequence: CATGTLPGYQETQYF. The CDR3 nucleotides are TGTGCCACCGGGACACTACCAGGGTACCAAGAGACCCAGTACTTC.